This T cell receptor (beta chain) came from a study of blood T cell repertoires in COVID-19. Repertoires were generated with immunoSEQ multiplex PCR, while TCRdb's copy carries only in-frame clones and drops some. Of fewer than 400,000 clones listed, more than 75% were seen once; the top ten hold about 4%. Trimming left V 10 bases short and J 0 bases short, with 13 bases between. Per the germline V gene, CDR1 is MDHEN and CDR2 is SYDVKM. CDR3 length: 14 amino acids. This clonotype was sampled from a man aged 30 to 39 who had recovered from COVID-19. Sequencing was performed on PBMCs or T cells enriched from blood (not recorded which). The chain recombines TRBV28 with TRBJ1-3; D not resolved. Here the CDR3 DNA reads TGTGCCACCGTCAGTGGGAGCTCTGGAAACACCATATATTTT. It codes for CATVSGSSGNTIYF.